Here is one TCR beta chain with its context. The target antigen is unknown. The record originates from a study of T cell responses to AZD1222 COVID-19 vaccine. Study-wide points: Spike-specific TCR breadth and depth rose after two AZD1222 doses. In all cases, repertoires were sampled only after the peak T cell response. Donor demographics were predominantly white British with a female majority; clonal diversity may be underestimated.

TCRdb keeps only in-frame clones here, not all; method: immunoSEQ multiplex PCR. The profile shows 90,000 to 120,000 clones, more than 75% of them singletons. The CDR3 has 13 residues. V lost 2 bases and J lost 1, with 5 bases in between. Germline assignment: CDR1 SGHTA and CDR2 FQGNSA. The V call is TRBV7-2, the J call TRBJ1-1; no firm D call. The receptor was derived from an adult in good health. Material: peripheral blood, obtained on day 0 of AZD1222 vaccination. CDR3 residues: CASSLTANTEAFF. CDR3 in DNA: TGTGCCAGCAGCTTAACAGCGAACACTGAAGCTTTCTTT.